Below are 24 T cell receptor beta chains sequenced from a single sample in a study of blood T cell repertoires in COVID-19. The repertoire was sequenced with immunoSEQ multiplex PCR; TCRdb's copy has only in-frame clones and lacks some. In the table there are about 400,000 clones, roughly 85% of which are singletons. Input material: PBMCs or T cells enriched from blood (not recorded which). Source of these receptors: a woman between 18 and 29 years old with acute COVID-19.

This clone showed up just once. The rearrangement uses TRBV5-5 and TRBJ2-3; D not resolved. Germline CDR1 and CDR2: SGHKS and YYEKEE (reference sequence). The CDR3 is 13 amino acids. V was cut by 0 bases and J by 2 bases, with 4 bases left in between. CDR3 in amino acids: CASSLGYTDTQYF. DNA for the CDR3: TGTGCCAGCAGCTTGGGCTACACAGATACGCAGTATTTT. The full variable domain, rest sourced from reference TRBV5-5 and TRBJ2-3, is DAGVTQSPTHLIKTRGQQVTLRCSPISGHKSVSWYQQVLGQGPQFIFQYYEKEERGRGNFPDRFSARQFPNYSSELNVNALLLGDSALYLCASSLGYTDTQYFGPGTRLTVL.

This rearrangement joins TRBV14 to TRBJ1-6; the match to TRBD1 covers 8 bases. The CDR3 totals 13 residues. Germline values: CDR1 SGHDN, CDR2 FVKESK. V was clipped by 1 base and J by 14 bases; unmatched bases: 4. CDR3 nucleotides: TGTGCCAGCAGCCAAGGGACAGGGCTCACCCTCCACTTT. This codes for CASSQGTGLTLHF.

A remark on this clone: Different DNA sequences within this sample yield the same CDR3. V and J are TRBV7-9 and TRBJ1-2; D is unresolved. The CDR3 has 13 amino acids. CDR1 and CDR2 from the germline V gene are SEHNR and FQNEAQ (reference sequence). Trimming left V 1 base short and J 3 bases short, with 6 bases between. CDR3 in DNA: TGTGCCAGCAGCTTAGGCGGGGACTATGGCTACACCTTC. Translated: CASSLGGDYGYTF.

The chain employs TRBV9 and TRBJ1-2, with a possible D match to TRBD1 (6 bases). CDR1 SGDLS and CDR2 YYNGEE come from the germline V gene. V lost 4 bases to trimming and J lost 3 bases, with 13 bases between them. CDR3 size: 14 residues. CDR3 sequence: CASSPRGVDYGYTF. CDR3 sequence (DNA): TGTGCCAGCAGCCCCAGGGGAGTGGACTATGGCTACACCTTC. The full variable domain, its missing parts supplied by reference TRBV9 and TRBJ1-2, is DSGVTQTPKHLITATGQRVTLRCSPRSGDLSVYWYQQSLDQGLQFLIQYYNGEERAKGNILERFSAQQFPDLHSELNLSSLELGDSALYFCASSPRGVDYGYTFGSGTRLTVV.

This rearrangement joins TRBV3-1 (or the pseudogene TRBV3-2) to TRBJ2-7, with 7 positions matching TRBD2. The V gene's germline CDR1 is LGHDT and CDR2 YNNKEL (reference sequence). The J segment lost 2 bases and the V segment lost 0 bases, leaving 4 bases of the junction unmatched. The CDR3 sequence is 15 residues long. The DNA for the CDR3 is TGTGCCAGCAGCCAAGACCTAGCGGCCCCCTACGAGCAGTACTTC. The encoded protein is CASSQDLAAPYEQYF.

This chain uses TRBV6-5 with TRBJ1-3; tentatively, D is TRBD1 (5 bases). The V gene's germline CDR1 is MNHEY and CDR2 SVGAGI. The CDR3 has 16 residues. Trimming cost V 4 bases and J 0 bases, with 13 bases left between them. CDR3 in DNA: TGTGCCAGCAGTTCTGTACAGGCGAACTCTGGAAACACCATATATTTT. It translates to CASSSVQANSGNTIYF.

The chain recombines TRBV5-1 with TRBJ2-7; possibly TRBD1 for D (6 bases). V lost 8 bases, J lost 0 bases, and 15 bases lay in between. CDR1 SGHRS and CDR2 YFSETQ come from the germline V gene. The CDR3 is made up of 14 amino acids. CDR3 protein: CASTGTLDSYEQYF. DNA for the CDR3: TGCGCCAGTACCGGGACACTTGACTCCTACGAGCAGTACTTC. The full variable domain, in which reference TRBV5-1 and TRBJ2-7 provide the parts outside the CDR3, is KAGVTQTPRYLIKTRGQQVTLSCSPISGHRSVSWYQQTPGQGLQFLFEYFSETQRNKGNFPGRFSGRQFSNSRSEMNVSTLELGDSALYLCASTGTLDSYEQYFGPGTRLTVT.

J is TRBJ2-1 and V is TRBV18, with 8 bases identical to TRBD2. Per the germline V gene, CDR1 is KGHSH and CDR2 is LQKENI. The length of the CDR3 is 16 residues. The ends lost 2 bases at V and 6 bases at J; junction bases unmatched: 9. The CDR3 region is CASSPVSGRRGNEQFF. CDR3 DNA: TGTGCCAGCTCACCAGTGAGCGGGAGAAGGGGCAATGAGCAGTTCTTC.

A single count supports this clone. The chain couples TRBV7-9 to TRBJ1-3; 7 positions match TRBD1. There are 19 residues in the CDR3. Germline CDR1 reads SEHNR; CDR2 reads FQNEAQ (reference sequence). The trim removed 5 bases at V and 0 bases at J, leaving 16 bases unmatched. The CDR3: CASSGNIGTEKTSGNTIYF. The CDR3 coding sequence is TGTGCCAGCAGCGGAAATATCGGGACAGAGAAAACCTCTGGAAACACCATATATTTT.

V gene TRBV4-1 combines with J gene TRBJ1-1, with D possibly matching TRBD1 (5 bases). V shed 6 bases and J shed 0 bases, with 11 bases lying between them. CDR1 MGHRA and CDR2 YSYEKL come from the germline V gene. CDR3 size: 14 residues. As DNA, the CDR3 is TGCGCCAGCAGTGGGGGGGGAATGAACACTGAAGCTTTCTTT. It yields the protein CASSGGGMNTEAFF.

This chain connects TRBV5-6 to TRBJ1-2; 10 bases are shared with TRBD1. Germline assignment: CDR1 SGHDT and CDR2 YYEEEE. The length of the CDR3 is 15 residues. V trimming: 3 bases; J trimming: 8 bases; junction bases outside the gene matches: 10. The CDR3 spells CASSSLGTGAWGYTF. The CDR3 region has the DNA TGTGCCAGCAGCTCACTCGGGACAGGGGCGTGGGGCTACACCTTC.

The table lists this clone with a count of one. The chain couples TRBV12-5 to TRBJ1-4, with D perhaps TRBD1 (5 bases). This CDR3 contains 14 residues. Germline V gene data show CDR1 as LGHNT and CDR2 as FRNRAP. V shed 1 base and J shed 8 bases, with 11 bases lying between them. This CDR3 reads CASGLGQGNEKLFF. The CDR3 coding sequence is TGTGCTAGTGGTTTGGGGCAGGGTAACGAAAAACTGTTTTTT.

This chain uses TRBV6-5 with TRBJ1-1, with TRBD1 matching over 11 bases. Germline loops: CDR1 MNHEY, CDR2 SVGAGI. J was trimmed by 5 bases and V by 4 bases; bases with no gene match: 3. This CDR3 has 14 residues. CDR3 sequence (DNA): TGTGCCAGCAGTTGGACAGGGGGCGAGACTGAAGCTTTCTTT. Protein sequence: CASSWTGGETEAFF.

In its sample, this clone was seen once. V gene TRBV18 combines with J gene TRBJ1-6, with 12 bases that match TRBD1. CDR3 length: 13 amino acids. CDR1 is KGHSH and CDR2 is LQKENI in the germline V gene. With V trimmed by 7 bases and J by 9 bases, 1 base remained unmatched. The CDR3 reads CASWGQGASPLHF. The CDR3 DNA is TGTGCCAGCTGGGGACAGGGGGCTTCACCCCTCCACTTT. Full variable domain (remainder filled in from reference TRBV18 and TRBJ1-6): NAGVMQNPRHLVRRRGQEARLRCSPMKGHSHVYWYRQLPEEGLKFMVYLQKENIIDESGMPKERFSAEFPKEGPSILRIQQVVRGDSAAYFCASWGQGASPLHFGNGTRLTVT.

CDR3 sequence (DNA): TGTGCCAGCAGTTTCTACACTGAAGCTTTCTTT. It translates to CASSFYTEAFF. The chain couples TRBV12-3 or TRBV12-4 to TRBJ1-1; no firm D call. CDR3 length equals 11 residues. Between the trimmed V and J ends, which lost 3 bases and 3 bases, there was a span of 2 bases.

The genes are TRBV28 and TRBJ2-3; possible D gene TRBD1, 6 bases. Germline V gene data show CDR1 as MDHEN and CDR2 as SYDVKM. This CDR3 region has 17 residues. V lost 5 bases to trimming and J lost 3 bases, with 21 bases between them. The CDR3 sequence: CASSPTRGQTGTDTQYF. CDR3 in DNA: TGTGCCAGCAGTCCAACGAGGGGACAAACGGGTACAGATACGCAGTATTTT.

As DNA, the CDR3 is TGTGCCAGCAGTGAAAGGGAGGACTATGGCTACACCTTC. Translating gives CASSEREDYGYTF. This chain uses TRBV2 with TRBJ1-2; no definite D call. The CDR3 sequence is 13 residues long. The ends were cut back, 2 bases at V and 3 bases at J, with 7 bases in the middle. The germline CDR1 and CDR2 sequences are SNHLY and FYNNEI. The variable domain in full, with the rest retrieved from reference TRBV2 and TRBJ1-2, is EPEVTQTPSHQVTQMGQEVILRCVPISNHLYFYWYRQILGQKVEFLVSFYNNEISEKSEIFDDQFSVERPDGSNFTLKIRSTKLEDSAMYFCASSEREDYGYTFGSGTRLTVV.

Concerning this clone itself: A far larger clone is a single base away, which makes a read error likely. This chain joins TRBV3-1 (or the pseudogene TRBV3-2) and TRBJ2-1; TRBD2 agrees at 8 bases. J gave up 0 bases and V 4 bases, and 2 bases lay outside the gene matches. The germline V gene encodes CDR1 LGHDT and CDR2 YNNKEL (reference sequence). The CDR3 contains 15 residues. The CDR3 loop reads CASSPSGSSYNEQFF. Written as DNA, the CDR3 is TGTGCCAGCAGCCCAAGCGGGAGCTCCTACAATGAGCAGTTCTTC.

For the CDR3, the DNA is TGTGCCAGCACCGAGAAAGCGGGAGTCTACACCGGGGAGCTGTTTTTT. Encoded protein: CASTEKAGVYTGELFF. The genes are TRBV28 and TRBJ2-2; the match to TRBD2 covers 8 bases. Germline V gene data show CDR1 as MDHEN and CDR2 as SYDVKM. The J segment lost 3 bases and the V segment lost 7 bases, leaving 10 bases of the junction unmatched. This CDR3 has 16 amino acids. Full variable domain (missing parts from reference TRBV28 and TRBJ2-2): DVKVTQSSRYLVKRTGEKVFLECVQDMDHENMFWYRQDPGLGLRLIYFSYDVKMKEKGDIPEGYSVSREKKERFSLILESASTNQTSMYLCASTEKAGVYTGELFFGEGSRLTVL.

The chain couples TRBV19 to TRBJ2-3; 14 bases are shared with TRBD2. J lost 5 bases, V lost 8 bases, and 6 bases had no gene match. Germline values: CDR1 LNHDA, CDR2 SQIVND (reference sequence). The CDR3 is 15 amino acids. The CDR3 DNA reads TGTGCCAGTTCGGGACTAGCGGGAGCGAGAGATACGCAGTATTTT. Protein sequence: CASSGLAGARDTQYF.

The CDR3 DNA reads as TGTGCCTCCACCCCGGACCAGGGGCCGAATTCACCCCTCCACTTT. This gives the protein CASTPDQGPNSPLHF. This sequence joins TRBV4-2 and TRBJ1-6; maybe TRBD1 (6 bases). Trimming removed 11 bases from V and 7 bases from J, with 21 bases in between. CDR3 size: 15 residues. Looked up from germline, CDR1 is LGHNA and CDR2 is YNFKEQ.

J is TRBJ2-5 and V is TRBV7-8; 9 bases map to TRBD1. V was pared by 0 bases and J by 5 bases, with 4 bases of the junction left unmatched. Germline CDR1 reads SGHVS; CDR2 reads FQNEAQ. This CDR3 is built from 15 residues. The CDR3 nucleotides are TGTGCCAGCAGCTTAGCGGGGACAGGGAGGGAGACCCAGTACTTC. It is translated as CASSLAGTGRETQYF.

The CDR3 here is CASSQVEGGGYGYTF. The CDR3 DNA reads as TGCGCCAGCAGCCAAGTTGAAGGCGGGGGCTATGGCTACACCTTC. The rearrangement uses TRBV4-1 and TRBJ1-2, with a tentative D call TRBD1 (5 bases). Per germline, CDR1 MGHRA and CDR2 YSYEKL. Trimming pared 1 base from V and 4 bases from J, leaving 13 bases between. This CDR3 region has 15 residues.

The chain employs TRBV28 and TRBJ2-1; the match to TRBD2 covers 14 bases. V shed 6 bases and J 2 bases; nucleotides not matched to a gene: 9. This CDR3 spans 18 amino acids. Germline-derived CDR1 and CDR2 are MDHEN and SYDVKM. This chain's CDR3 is CASSFRLAGGGTYNEQFF. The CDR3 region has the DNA TGTGCCAGCAGCTTCAGACTAGCGGGAGGGGGGACCTACAATGAGCAGTTCTTC.